Below are 27 T cell receptor beta chains sequenced from a single sample in a study of blood T cell repertoires in COVID-19. The repertoire was sequenced with immunoSEQ multiplex PCR; TCRdb's copy has only in-frame clones and lacks some. The sample has 56,000 or so clones, 91% seen once; the top ten hold 6.5%. The sample consisted of peripheral blood. The origin of the receptors is a man aged 50 or older with active COVID-19.

This chain connects TRBV7-6 to TRBJ2-3; D unresolved. The ends were cut back, 5 bases at V and 4 bases at J, with 16 bases in the middle. The CDR3 length is 15 residues. CDR1 is SGHVS, CDR2 FNYEAQ, per germline. The CDR3 DNA reads TGTGCCAGCAGCCGAGTGGAGTCACCCCCAGATACGCAGTATTTT. This gives the protein CASSRVESPPDTQYF.

The rearrangement uses TRBV3-1 (or the pseudogene TRBV3-2) and TRBJ1-6; 10 bases align to TRBD1. The CDR3 spans 15 residues. The V and J ends lost 4 bases and 6 bases, in that order; junction bases with no gene match: 3. The germline V gene encodes CDR1 LGHDT and CDR2 YNNKEL (reference sequence). The CDR3 here is CASSPDRGFNSPLHF. The CDR3, as DNA: TGTGCCAGCAGCCCGGACAGGGGGTTTAATTCACCCCTCCACTTT.

This clone was detected once. V gene TRBV30 combines with J gene TRBJ2-2; D perhaps matches TRBD1 (6 bases). V was pared by 0 bases and J by 4 bases, with 12 bases between. CDR1 and CDR2 (germline): GTSNPN, SVGIG (reference sequence). This CDR3 is built from 15 residues. The chain's CDR3 is CAWSVARGRTGELFF. CDR3 DNA sequence: TGTGCCTGGAGTGTAGCCAGGGGACGCACCGGGGAGCTGTTTTTT.

V is TRBV5-1 and J is TRBJ1-1; D is undetermined. Trimming took off 4 bases at V and 6 bases at J, with 7 bases between the two ends. Per germline, CDR1 SGHRS and CDR2 YFSETQ. This CDR3 has 11 amino acids. The CDR3 bases are TGCGCCAGCAGCGTGGGAGCTGAAGCTTTCTTT. This encodes CASSVGAEAFF.

The rearrangement uses TRBV5-5 and TRBJ2-6; D gene unclear. Looked up from germline, CDR1 is SGHKS and CDR2 is YYEKEE (reference sequence). V lost 4 bases and J 0 bases, leaving 8 bases between the germline ends. The CDR3 is 15 residues long. The CDR3 region has the DNA TGTGCCAGCAGCGCTTCGCGCTCTGGGGCCAACGTCCTGACTTTC. Its translation: CASSASRSGANVLTF.

The gene calls are TRBV5-4 and TRBJ2-5, with no clear D. With 0 bases removed from V and 5 bases from J, the gap between germline ends came to 14 bases. CDR1 and CDR2 from the germline V gene are SGHNT and YYREEE (reference sequence). CDR3 length equals 15 residues. The CDR3 here is CASSLDAESRETQYF. The DNA of the CDR3 is TGTGCCAGCAGCTTGGACGCGGAATCGCGGGAGACCCAGTACTTC.

This clone came up once. The rearrangement links TRBV7-9 to TRBJ2-1, with TRBD1 matching 7 bases. The CDR3 length is 17 residues. Germline loops: CDR1 SEHNR, CDR2 FQNEAQ (reference sequence). The V gene end was trimmed by 2 bases and the J gene end by 8 bases; junction bases not matched to a gene: 15. The CDR3 spells CASSLISRTGLNDEQFF. Written as DNA, the CDR3 is TGTGCCAGCAGCTTAATCAGTAGGACAGGACTCAATGATGAGCAGTTCTTC.

The genes are TRBV6-5 and TRBJ2-2, with D uncertain. From germline, CDR1 is MNHEY and CDR2 SVGAGI. The CDR3 spans 14 residues. Deletions cut 2 bases from V and 7 bases from J, with 11 bases between. The CDR3 DNA reads as TGTGCCAGCAGTTACCGCCCTAATGTCGGGGAGCTGTTTTTT. This sequence encodes CASSYRPNVGELFF.

This chain connects TRBV19 to TRBJ1-3; 9 bases line up with TRBD1. Unmatched junction bases numbered 10, after V lost 6 bases and J lost 4 bases. The germline V gene encodes CDR1 LNHDA and CDR2 SQIVND (reference sequence). CDR3 size: 16 residues. This CDR3 is CASRPQPGQGGNTIYF. The CDR3 DNA reads TGTGCCAGTAGGCCGCAACCGGGACAGGGCGGAAACACCATATATTTT. Complete variable domain (other parts from reference TRBV19 and TRBJ1-3): DGGITQSPKYLFRKEGQNVTLSCEQNLNHDAMYWYRQDPGQGLRLIYYSQIVNDFQKGDIAEGYSVSREKKESFPLTVTSAQKNPTAFYLCASRPQPGQGGNTIYFGEGSWLTVV.

The rearrangement joins TRBV7-9 to TRBJ1-1; 7 nucleotides match TRBD1. The CDR3 is 17 amino acids. CDR1 and CDR2 from the germline V gene are SEHNR and FQNEAQ (reference sequence). The J segment lost 4 bases and the V segment lost 5 bases, leaving 16 bases of the junction unmatched. The CDR3 sequence: CASSEDRDLFRATEAFF. CDR3 DNA: TGTGCCAGCAGCGAAGACAGGGACCTCTTTAGGGCCACTGAAGCTTTCTTT.

The rearrangement links TRBV11-1 to TRBJ1-1; no definite D call. CDR3 length: 12 residues. CDR1 is SGHAT and CDR2 is FQDESV in the germline V gene (reference sequence). V shed 3 bases and J shed 4 bases, with 6 bases lying between them. The CDR3: CASSFTSTEAFF. The CDR3 nucleotides read TGTGCCAGCAGCTTTACAAGCACTGAAGCTTTCTTT.

The rearrangement links TRBV2 to TRBJ2-4; D perhaps matches TRBD2 (5 bases). The V and J ends lost 6 bases and 8 bases respectively, with 29 bases between them. From germline, CDR1 is SNHLY and CDR2 FYNNEI. This CDR3 has 18 residues. The CDR3 nucleotides are TGTGCCAGCAGGACGGAAGGAGCCGCCCGCACGGGGATGGACATTCAGTACTTC. Translated: CASRTEGAARTGMDIQYF.

The CDR3 region is CASSYSMSINEQFF. DNA for the CDR3: TGTGCCAGCAGTTACTCGATGAGCATCAATGAGCAGTTCTTC. The rearrangement uses TRBV6-6 and TRBJ2-1; unclear D gene. The CDR3 contains 14 residues. The germline gives CDR1 MNHNY, CDR2 SVGAGI (reference sequence). V was pared by 0 bases and J by 6 bases, with 9 bases between.

This sequence joins TRBV7-2 and TRBJ1-1; D is possibly TRBD1 (5 bases). The V gene lost 5 bases and the J gene lost 1 base, with 11 bases spanning the gap. This CDR3 has 14 residues. The germline gives CDR1 SGHTA, CDR2 FQGNSA. The CDR3 DNA reads TGTGCCAGCAGCCCCAGGGTGGGGAACACTGAAGCTTTCTTT. Its protein product is CASSPRVGNTEAFF.

This clone was observed once. This chain links TRBV6-2 or TRBV6-3 with TRBJ2-7, with 12 bases aligning to TRBD1. This CDR3 contains 14 residues. CDR1 is MNHEY and CDR2 is SVGEGT in the germline V gene. J lost 4 bases, V lost 4 bases, and 2 bases had no gene match. CDR3 sequence (DNA): TGTGCCAGCAGTTTGGGACAGGGGGCATACGAGCAGTACTTC. Residues: CASSLGQGAYEQYF.

The chain couples TRBV6-5 to TRBJ2-1; 10 bases are a match to TRBD2. Trimming cost V 8 bases and J 4 bases; bases outside gene matches: 5. The CDR3 is made up of 14 amino acids. Germline V gene lookup returns CDR1 MNHEY and CDR2 SVGAGI. The CDR3 is CASSFSGRYNEQFF. The CDR3 DNA reads TGTGCCAGCTCTTTTAGCGGGAGGTACAATGAGCAGTTCTTC.

This clone appeared once. This chain connects TRBV19 to TRBJ2-7; 7 bases are shared with TRBD1. V was clipped by 6 bases and J by 1 base; unmatched bases: 6. The CDR3 runs to 14 residues. Germline V CDR1 and CDR2: LNHDA, SQIVND (reference sequence). CDR3 loop: CASRDDRASYEQYF. CDR3 in DNA: TGTGCCAGTAGAGATGACAGGGCTTCCTACGAGCAGTACTTC.

For the CDR3, the DNA is TGTGCCAGCTCAAAGACGGGGGGCTCCTACGAGCAGTACTTC. It translates to CASSKTGGSYEQYF. The chain recombines TRBV6-5 with TRBJ2-7; 7 bases match TRBD2. Germline V gene data show CDR1 as MNHEY and CDR2 as SVGAGI. The CDR3 is made up of 14 amino acids. With V trimmed by 8 bases and J by 0 bases, 7 bases remained unmatched.

The V call is TRBV27, the J call TRBJ1-3; D unclear. The CDR3 sequence is 14 residues long. The germline V gene encodes CDR1 MNHEY and CDR2 SMNVEV (reference sequence). Trimming shortened V by 3 bases and J by 0 bases, and 6 bases separated the two germline ends. The CDR3 loop reads CASSFSVSGNTIYF. CDR3 coding DNA: TGTGCCAGCAGTTTTAGTGTCTCTGGAAACACCATATATTTT.

This clone was seen only a few times. The chain joins TRBV27 to TRBJ2-7, with 9 nucleotides matching TRBD2. The J segment lost 1 base and the V segment lost 5 bases, leaving 6 bases of the junction unmatched. Germline V gene data show CDR1 as MNHEY and CDR2 as SMNVEV (reference sequence). CDR3 size: 15 residues. Written as DNA, the CDR3 is TGTGCCAGCAGTCCTACTAGCGGGCGTTCCTACGAGCAGTACTTC. This codes for CASSPTSGRSYEQYF.

The rearrangement uses TRBV11-3 and TRBJ2-5; the match to TRBD1 covers 8 bases. V was clipped by 4 bases and J by 7 bases; unmatched bases: 5. CDR1 is SGHNT and CDR2 is YENEEA in the germline V gene. CDR3 length: 13 residues. CDR3: CASSWTGLGTQYF. The CDR3 DNA is TGTGCCAGCAGCTGGACAGGGTTGGGGACCCAGTACTTC.

This clone was detected only once. The gene calls are TRBV10-3 and TRBJ2-1; 10 nucleotides align to TRBD1. Trimming removed 8 bases from V and 12 bases from J; junction bases left unmatched: 7. This CDR3 has 12 amino acids. CDR1 and CDR2 from the germline V gene are ENHRY and SYGVKD. CDR3 protein: CAILSWDRGQFF. In nucleotides, the CDR3 is TGTGCCATCCTCTCGTGGGACAGGGGGCAGTTCTTC.

This clone was counted ten times or more. J is TRBJ2-7 and V is TRBV4-1; 8 nucleotides match TRBD2. Germline V gene data show CDR1 as MGHRA and CDR2 as YSYEKL. The V segment lost 5 bases and the J segment 3 bases; nucleotides outside the gene matches: 6. CDR3 size: 14 residues. This CDR3 reads CASSVREGYYEQYF. As DNA, the CDR3 is TGCGCCAGCAGCGTTCGGGAGGGATACTACGAGCAGTACTTC.

Concerning this clone: Other DNA sequences in this specimen translate into the identical CDR3. V usage is TRBV3-1 (or the pseudogene TRBV3-2) and J usage is TRBJ2-7; 13 bases align to TRBD2. This CDR3 has 15 amino acids. The V and J ends lost 3 bases and 6 bases, in that order; junction bases with no gene match: 5. Germline values: CDR1 LGHDT, CDR2 YNNKEL (reference sequence). CDR3 in amino acids: CASSQGLAGTSEQYF. The CDR3 DNA sequence: TGTGCCAGCAGCCAGGGACTAGCGGGAACCAGCGAGCAGTACTTC.

The gene calls are TRBV5-5 and TRBJ2-5; the D gene is possibly TRBD2 (6 bases). V shed 3 bases and J shed 14 bases, with 20 bases lying between them. Germline CDR1 reads SGHKS; CDR2 reads YYEKEE (reference sequence). CDR3 length: 13 amino acids. The CDR3 coding sequence is TGTGCCAGCAGCTCGGCCCCGCTGGGGGGAGGCTACTTC. Amino acids: CASSSAPLGGGYF.

The V gene is TRBV6-5, the J gene TRBJ2-5, with D possibly TRBD2 on 6 matching bases. Germline assignment: CDR1 MNHEY and CDR2 SVGAGI. V was cut by 2 bases and J by 3 bases, with 7 bases left in between. The CDR3 length is 13 residues. DNA of the CDR3: TGTGCCAGCAGTTACGGGGGGAAAGAGACCCAGTACTTC. Translated, it gives CASSYGGKETQYF.

The rearrangement links TRBV4-1 to TRBJ1-2; 9 nucleotides match TRBD1. Germline V gene sequence: CDR1 MGHRA, CDR2 YSYEKL. V lost 1 base to trimming and J lost 6 bases; unmatched junction nucleotides: 0. The CDR3 is 13 amino acids. The CDR3 protein is CASSQGQGDGYTF. CDR3 coding DNA: TGCGCCAGCAGCCAAGGACAGGGGGATGGCTACACCTTC.